This TCR beta chain was recovered during a study of T-cell memory formation after mild COVID-19. General study results and limits: Second-wave clones peaking on day 37 lacked confirmed SARS-CoV-2 specificity. CD8+ contracting clones occupied EMRA, while CD4+ ones occupied mainly CM and EM. Later expanders leaned CD4+, whereas clones that contracted between day 15 and 85 were balanced CD4/CD8.

TCR alpha and TCR beta cDNA libraries with sample barcodes and UMIs came from 5'RACE using constant-segment primers. TCRdb reprocessed the 5' RACE reads via MiXCR and lists one record per CDR3 protein. This sample has 150,000 to 200,000 distinct CDR3 sequences, with approximately 16% found just once. The germline CDR1 and CDR2 sequences are SGHTA and FQGNSA. Trimming removed 4 bases from V and 3 bases from J; junction bases left unmatched: 5. The length of the CDR3 is 15 residues. In the case of this clonotype: Its antigen is undetermined.

Sequencing was done on a sample of PBMCs or a T cell subset sorted from them (not recorded which). This chain uses TRBV7-2 with TRBJ2-3; TRBD1 matches at 9 bases. This receptor was taken from an adult woman who had mild COVID-19 (a few samples of this study predate the infection). Cell type and time point are not known. The CDR3 here is CASSSQTGGTDTQYF. CDR3 DNA: TGTGCCAGCAGCTCACAGACAGGGGGGACAGATACGCAGTATTTT.